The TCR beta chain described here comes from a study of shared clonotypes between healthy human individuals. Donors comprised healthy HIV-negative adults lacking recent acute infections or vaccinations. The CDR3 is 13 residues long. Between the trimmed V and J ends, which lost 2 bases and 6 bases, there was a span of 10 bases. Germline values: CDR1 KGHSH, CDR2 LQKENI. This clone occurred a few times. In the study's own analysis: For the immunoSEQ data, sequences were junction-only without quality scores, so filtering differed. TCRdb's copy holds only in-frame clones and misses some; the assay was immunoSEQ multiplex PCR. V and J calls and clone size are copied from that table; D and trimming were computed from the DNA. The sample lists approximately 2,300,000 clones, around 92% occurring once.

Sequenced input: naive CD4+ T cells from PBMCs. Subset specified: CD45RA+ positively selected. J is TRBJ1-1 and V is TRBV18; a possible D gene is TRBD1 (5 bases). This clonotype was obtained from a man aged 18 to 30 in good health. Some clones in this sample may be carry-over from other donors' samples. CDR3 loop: CASSPDRFSEAFF. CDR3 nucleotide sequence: TGTGCCAGCTCACCAGACAGATTTTCTGAAGCTTTCTTT. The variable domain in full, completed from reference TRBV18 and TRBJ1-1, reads NAGVMQNPRHLVRRRGQEARLRCSPMKGHSHVYWYRQLPEEGLKFMVYLQKENIIDESGMPKERFSAEFPKEGPSILRIQQVVRGDSAAYFCASSPDRFSEAFFGQGTRLTVV.